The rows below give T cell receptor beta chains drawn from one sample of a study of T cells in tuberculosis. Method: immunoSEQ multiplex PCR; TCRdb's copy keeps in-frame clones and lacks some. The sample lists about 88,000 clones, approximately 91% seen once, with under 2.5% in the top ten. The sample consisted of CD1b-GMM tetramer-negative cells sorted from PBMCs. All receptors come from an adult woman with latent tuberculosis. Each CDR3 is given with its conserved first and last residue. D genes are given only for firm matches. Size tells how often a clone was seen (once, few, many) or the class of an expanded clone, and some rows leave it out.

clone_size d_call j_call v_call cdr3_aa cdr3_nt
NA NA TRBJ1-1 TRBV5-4 CASSLASGRNTEAFF TGTGCCAGCAGCTTGGCCTCAGGCCGGAACACTGAAGCTTTCTTT
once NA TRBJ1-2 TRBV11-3 CASSFDSINLPNGYTF TGTGCCAGCAGCTTTGACAGTATAAACCTCCCTAATGGCTACACCTTC
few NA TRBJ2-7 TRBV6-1 CASTGAYEQYF TGTGCCAGCACGGGAGCCTACGAGCAGTACTTC
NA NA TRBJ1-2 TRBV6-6 CASRPGLEGYGYTF TGTGCCAGCAGACCTGGATTGGAGGGCTATGGCTACACCTTC
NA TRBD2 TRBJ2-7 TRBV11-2 CASSFGRGGSYEQYF TGTGCCAGCAGCTTTGGCCGGGGGGGCTCCTACGAGCAGTACTTC
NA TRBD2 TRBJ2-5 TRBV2 CASSTRTSQETQYF TGTGCCAGCAGTACCAGGACTAGCCAAGAGACCCAGTACTTC
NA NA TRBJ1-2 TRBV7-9 CASRTSGEEVYGYTF TGTGCCAGCAGAACCAGTGGAGAGGAAGTCTATGGCTACACCTTC
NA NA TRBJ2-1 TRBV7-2 CASSQLFGFDEQFF TGTGCCAGCAGCCAACTCTTCGGGTTCGATGAGCAGTTCTTC
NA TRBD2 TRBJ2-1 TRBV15 CATSRGGTTYNEQFF TGTGCCACCAGCAGAGGAGGGACTACCTACAATGAGCAGTTCTTC
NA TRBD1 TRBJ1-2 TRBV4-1 CASSQVGDRVGGYTF TGCGCCAGCAGCCAAGTGGGCGACAGGGTGGGAGGCTACACCTTC
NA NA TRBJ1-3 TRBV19 CATHDRSTGNTIYF TGTGCCACCCATGACAGATCCACTGGAAACACCATATATTTT
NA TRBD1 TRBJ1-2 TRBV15 CATSRDVQGAGYTF TGTGCCACCAGCAGAGACGTGCAGGGGGCGGGCTACACCTTC
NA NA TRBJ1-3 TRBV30 CAWSVRRGSGNTIYF TGTGCCTGGAGTGTTAGAAGGGGCTCTGGAAACACCATATATTTT
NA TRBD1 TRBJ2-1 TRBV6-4 CASSEEGTVPNNEQFF TGTGCCAGCAGTGAGGAAGGGACAGTTCCCAACAATGAGCAGTTCTTC
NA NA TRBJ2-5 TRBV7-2 CASSLVQGRWETQYF TGTGCCAGCAGCTTAGTACAGGGTCGGTGGGAGACCCAGTACTTC
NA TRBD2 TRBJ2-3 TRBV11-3 CASSPGAGGPDTQYF TGTGCCAGCAGTCCGGGGGCGGGGGGGCCAGATACGCAGTATTTT
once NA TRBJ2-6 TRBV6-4 CASSRETGANVLTF TGTGCCAGCAGCCGAGAAACCGGGGCCAACGTCCTGACTTTC
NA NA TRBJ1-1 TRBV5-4 CASSLERQSDEAFF TGTGCCAGCAGCTTGGAGAGACAGAGTGATGAAGCTTTCTTT
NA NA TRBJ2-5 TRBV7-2 CASSLALGLSLETQYF TGTGCCAGCAGCTTAGCGCTTGGGCTCTCTTTGGAGACCCAGTACTTC
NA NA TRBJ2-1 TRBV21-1 CASSKPGLAGNNEQFF TGTGCCAGCAGCAAACCTGGACTAGCGGGGAACAATGAGCAGTTCTTC
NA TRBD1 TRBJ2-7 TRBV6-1 CASRVGQGPHEQYF TGTGCCAGCAGGGTAGGACAGGGGCCTCACGAGCAGTACTTC
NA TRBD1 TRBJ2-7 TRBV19 CASSADRGDYEQYF TGTGCCAGTAGCGCCGACAGGGGTGACTACGAGCAGTACTTC
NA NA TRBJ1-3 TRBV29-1 CSVSGLPGNTIYF TGCAGCGTAAGCGGTTTACCGGGAAACACCATATATTTT
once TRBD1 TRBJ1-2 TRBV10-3 CAIRLQDRGRGGYTF TGTGCCATCCGCCTTCAGGACAGGGGAAGAGGGGGCTACACCTTC
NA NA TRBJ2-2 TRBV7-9 CASSPQSTVLGELFF TGTGCCAGCAGCCCCCAGTCGACAGTGCTCGGGGAGCTGTTTTTT
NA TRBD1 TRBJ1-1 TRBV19 CASSFRGANTEAFF TGTGCCAGTAGTTTCAGGGGGGCCAACACTGAAGCTTTCTTT
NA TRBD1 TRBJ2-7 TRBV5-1 CASSYGQGYSYEQYF TGCGCCAGCAGCTACGGACAGGGATATTCCTACGAGCAGTACTTC
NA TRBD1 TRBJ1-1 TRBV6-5 CASSSGTGTFF TGTGCCAGCAGTTCCGGGACAGGGACTTTCTTT
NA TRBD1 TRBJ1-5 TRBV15 CATSGPTGDGYQPQHF TGTGCCACCAGCGGACCGACAGGGGACGGTTATCAGCCCCAGCATTTT
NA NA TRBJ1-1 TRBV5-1 CASSSLQGNTEAFF TGCGCCAGCAGCTCTCTACAGGGGAACACTGAAGCTTTCTTT
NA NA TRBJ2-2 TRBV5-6 CASSLLWTENTGELFF TGTGCCAGCAGCTTGCTTTGGACAGAGAACACCGGGGAGCTGTTTTTT
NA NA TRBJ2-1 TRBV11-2 CASSPLNAPRNEQFF TGTGCCAGCAGCCCCCTGAACGCTCCGAGAAATGAGCAGTTCTTC
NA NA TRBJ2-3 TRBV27 CATQVIGTDTQYF TGTGCCACGCAGGTTATAGGCACAGATACGCAGTATTTT
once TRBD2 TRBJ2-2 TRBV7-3 CASSLRGGYTGELFF TGTGCCAGCAGCTTACGCGGGGGTTACACCGGGGAGCTGTTTTTT
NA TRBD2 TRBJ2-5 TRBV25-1 CASSERRPSGVQETQYF TGTGCCAGCAGTGAAAGGAGGCCTAGCGGGGTCCAAGAGACCCAGTACTTC
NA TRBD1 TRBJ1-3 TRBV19 CASREGAIGNTIYF TGTGCCAGTAGAGAGGGGGCGATTGGAAACACCATATATTTT
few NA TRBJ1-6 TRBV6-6 CASSYGGAEYSPLHF TGTGCCAGCAGTTACGGCGGGGCGGAGTATTCACCCCTCCACTTT
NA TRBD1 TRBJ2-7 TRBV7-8 CASSTQPPGTGFYEQYF TGTGCCAGCAGCACCCAGCCCCCCGGGACAGGGTTTTACGAGCAGTACTTC
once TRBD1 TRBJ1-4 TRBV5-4 CASSTGTGHEKLFF TGTGCCAGCAGCACCGGGACAGGGCATGAAAAACTGTTTTTT
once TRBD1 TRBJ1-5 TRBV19 CASSMGRGSSSNQPQHF TGTGCCAGTAGTATGGGCAGGGGGTCTTCTAGCAATCAGCCCCAGCATTTT
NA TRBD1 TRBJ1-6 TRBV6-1 CASSDQTGARNTPPLHF TGTGCCAGCAGTGATCAGACAGGGGCGCGTAATACTCCACCCCTCCACTTT
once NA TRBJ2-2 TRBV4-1 CASSQPGVGSGELFF TGCGCCAGCAGCCAACCAGGGGTAGGGTCCGGGGAGCTGTTTTTT
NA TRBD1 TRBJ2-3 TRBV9 CASSVRDGRTGQGSRQYF TGTGCCAGCAGCGTAAGGGATGGTCGGACGGGACAGGGATCGAGGCAGTATTTT
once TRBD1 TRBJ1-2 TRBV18 CASSPPDRGPYGYTF TGTGCCAGCTCACCACCGGACAGGGGGCCCTATGGCTACACCTTC
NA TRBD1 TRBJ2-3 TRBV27 CASLIFTDRGPRTDTQYF TGTGCCAGCCTGATCTTCACCGACAGGGGACCTCGCACAGATACGCAGTATTTT
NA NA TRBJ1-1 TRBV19 CASSIDTLDRLNTEAFF TGTGCCAGTAGTATAGATACTCTCGACAGATTGAACACTGAAGCTTTCTTT